Shown below are 6 T cell receptor beta chains from a single sample sequenced in a study of blood T cell repertoires in COVID-19. Using immunoSEQ multiplex PCR, the repertoire was profiled, and TCRdb retains in-frame clones only, with some absent. The sample yields about 97,000 clones, 85% seen once. The sequencing input was peripheral blood. The source is a woman between 65 and 79 years old with active or convalescent COVID-19.

The table lists this clone with a few counts. J is TRBJ1-4 and V is TRBV25-1, with D unclear. Trimming removed 4 bases from V and 4 bases from J, with 7 bases in between. This CDR3 has 13 amino acids. Germline V lookup: CDR1 MGHDK, CDR2 SYGVNS. CDR3 coding DNA: TGTGCCAGCAGTGGGCAGTATAATGAAAAACTGTTTTTT. It encodes CASSGQYNEKLFF.

The CDR3 DNA follows: TGTGCCAGCACCCTCGGTGGGGGAGGGCGGTACAATGAGCAGTTCTTC. Translation: CASTLGGGGRYNEQFF. The V call is TRBV5-4, the J call TRBJ2-1; 7 nucleotides agree with TRBD2. Trimming at V came to 6 bases and at J to 4 bases, leaving 13 bases not matched to a gene. The CDR3 runs to 16 residues. The germline CDR1 and CDR2 sequences are SGHNT and YYREEE (reference sequence).

The chain joins TRBV4-1 to TRBJ1-5; D is unclear. Germline-derived CDR1 and CDR2 are MGHRA and YSYEKL. This CDR3 region has 14 residues. The V and J ends lost 1 base and 1 base respectively, with 5 bases between them. The CDR3 loop reads CASSQVASNQPQHF. The CDR3 nucleotides read TGCGCCAGCAGCCAAGTGGCAAGCAATCAGCCCCAGCATTTT.

This rearrangement joins TRBV5-1 to TRBJ1-3, with 7 bases fitting TRBD1. The V segment lost 6 bases and the J segment 4 bases; nucleotides outside the gene matches: 4. The CDR3 extends over 13 amino acids. Per the germline V gene, CDR1 is SGHRS and CDR2 is YFSETQ. The CDR3 DNA reads as TGCGCCAGCACCACAGGGGACGGAAACACCATATATTTT. Its protein is CASTTGDGNTIYF.

V usage is TRBV6-6 and J usage is TRBJ2-1; D possibly corresponds to TRBD1 (5 bases). Trimming removed 3 bases at V and 12 bases at J, with 24 bases between. Looked up from germline, CDR1 is MNHNY and CDR2 is SVGAGI (reference sequence). The CDR3 runs 16 residues. CDR3 nucleotide sequence: TGTGCCAGCAGTTATGTCGTATGGGGTCAGGGTTCGACGCAGTTCTTC. It specifies CASSYVVWGQGSTQFF.

The rearrangement links TRBV3-1 (or the pseudogene TRBV3-2) to TRBJ2-7, with 9 bases lining up with TRBD2. V lost 0 bases, J lost 8 bases, and 11 bases stayed unmatched. CDR1 is LGHDT and CDR2 is YNNKEL in the germline V gene (reference sequence). There are 16 residues in the CDR3. The CDR3 reads CASSQDRAGGLAKQYF. As DNA, the CDR3 is TGTGCCAGCAGCCAAGATCGGGCGGGGGGGCTTGCTAAGCAGTACTTC.